This TCR beta chain was identified in a study of beta chain features in type 1 diabetes. For the study at large: Patients shared similar age, gender and cell yields with healthy donors.

Expressed TCRB transcripts were sequenced, since all the RNA that had been isolated was reverse transcribed. Only in-frame clones appear in the TCRdb table, and some are missing; sequencing was by immunoSEQ multiplex PCR. This sample has about 340,000 clones, with roughly 8% found just once. A few counts support this clone. Its target is not known. Other DNA sequences in the same sample also yield this CDR3. V gave up 6 bases and J gave up 8 bases, with 10 bases separating them. Looked up from germline, CDR1 is SQVTM and CDR2 is ANQGSEA. The CDR3 is 10 amino acids. Study outcomes and limitations: VDJ junctions sequenced from type 1 diabetes patients showed fewer insertions and more deletions.

This rearrangement joins TRBV29-1 to TRBJ1-1; D remains ambiguous. The receptor comes from a woman aged 18-29 years in good health. The source material was central memory CD4+ T cells from blood. CDR3 residues: CSVSGTEAFF. The CDR3, as DNA: TGCAGCGTGAGTGGTACGGAAGCTTTCTTT.